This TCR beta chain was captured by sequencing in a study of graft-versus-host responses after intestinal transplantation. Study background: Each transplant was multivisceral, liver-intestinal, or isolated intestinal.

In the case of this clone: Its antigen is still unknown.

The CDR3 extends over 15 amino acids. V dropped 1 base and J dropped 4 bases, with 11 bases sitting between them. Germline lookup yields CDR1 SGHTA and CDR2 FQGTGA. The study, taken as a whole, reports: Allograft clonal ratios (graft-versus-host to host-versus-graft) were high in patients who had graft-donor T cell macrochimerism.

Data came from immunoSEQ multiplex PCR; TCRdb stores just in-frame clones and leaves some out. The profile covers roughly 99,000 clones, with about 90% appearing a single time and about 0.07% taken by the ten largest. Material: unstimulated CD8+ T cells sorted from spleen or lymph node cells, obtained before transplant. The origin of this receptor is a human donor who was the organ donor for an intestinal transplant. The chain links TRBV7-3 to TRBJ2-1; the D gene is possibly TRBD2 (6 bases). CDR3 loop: CASSLNAGPYNEQFF. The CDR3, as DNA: TGTGCCAGCAGCTTAAATGCGGGGCCATACAATGAGCAGTTCTTC.